Below, one TCR beta chain is given with its context. This entry belongs to a study of T cells after yellow fever vaccination. TCRdb reprocessed the 5' RACE reads with MiXCR, giving one entry per CDR3 protein. Of some 500,000 distinct CDR3 sequences listed, roughly 13% are singletons. CDR3 length: 14 amino acids. The V gene end was trimmed by 4 bases and the J gene end by 5 bases; junction bases not matched to a gene: 7. Germline loops: CDR1 MNHEY, CDR2 SVGEGT. Sequences were derived from PBMCs, sampled on the day of the yellow fever booster vaccination. This rearrangement joins TRBV6-2 or TRBV6-3 to TRBJ2-7; 8 bases are a match to TRBD1. The clonotype comes from a man aged 25-45 years who received the YFV17D yellow fever vaccine. The DNA for the CDR3 is TGTGCCAGCAGTTTACTACAGGGGGACCACGAGCAGTACTTC. It codes for CASSLLQGDHEQYF.